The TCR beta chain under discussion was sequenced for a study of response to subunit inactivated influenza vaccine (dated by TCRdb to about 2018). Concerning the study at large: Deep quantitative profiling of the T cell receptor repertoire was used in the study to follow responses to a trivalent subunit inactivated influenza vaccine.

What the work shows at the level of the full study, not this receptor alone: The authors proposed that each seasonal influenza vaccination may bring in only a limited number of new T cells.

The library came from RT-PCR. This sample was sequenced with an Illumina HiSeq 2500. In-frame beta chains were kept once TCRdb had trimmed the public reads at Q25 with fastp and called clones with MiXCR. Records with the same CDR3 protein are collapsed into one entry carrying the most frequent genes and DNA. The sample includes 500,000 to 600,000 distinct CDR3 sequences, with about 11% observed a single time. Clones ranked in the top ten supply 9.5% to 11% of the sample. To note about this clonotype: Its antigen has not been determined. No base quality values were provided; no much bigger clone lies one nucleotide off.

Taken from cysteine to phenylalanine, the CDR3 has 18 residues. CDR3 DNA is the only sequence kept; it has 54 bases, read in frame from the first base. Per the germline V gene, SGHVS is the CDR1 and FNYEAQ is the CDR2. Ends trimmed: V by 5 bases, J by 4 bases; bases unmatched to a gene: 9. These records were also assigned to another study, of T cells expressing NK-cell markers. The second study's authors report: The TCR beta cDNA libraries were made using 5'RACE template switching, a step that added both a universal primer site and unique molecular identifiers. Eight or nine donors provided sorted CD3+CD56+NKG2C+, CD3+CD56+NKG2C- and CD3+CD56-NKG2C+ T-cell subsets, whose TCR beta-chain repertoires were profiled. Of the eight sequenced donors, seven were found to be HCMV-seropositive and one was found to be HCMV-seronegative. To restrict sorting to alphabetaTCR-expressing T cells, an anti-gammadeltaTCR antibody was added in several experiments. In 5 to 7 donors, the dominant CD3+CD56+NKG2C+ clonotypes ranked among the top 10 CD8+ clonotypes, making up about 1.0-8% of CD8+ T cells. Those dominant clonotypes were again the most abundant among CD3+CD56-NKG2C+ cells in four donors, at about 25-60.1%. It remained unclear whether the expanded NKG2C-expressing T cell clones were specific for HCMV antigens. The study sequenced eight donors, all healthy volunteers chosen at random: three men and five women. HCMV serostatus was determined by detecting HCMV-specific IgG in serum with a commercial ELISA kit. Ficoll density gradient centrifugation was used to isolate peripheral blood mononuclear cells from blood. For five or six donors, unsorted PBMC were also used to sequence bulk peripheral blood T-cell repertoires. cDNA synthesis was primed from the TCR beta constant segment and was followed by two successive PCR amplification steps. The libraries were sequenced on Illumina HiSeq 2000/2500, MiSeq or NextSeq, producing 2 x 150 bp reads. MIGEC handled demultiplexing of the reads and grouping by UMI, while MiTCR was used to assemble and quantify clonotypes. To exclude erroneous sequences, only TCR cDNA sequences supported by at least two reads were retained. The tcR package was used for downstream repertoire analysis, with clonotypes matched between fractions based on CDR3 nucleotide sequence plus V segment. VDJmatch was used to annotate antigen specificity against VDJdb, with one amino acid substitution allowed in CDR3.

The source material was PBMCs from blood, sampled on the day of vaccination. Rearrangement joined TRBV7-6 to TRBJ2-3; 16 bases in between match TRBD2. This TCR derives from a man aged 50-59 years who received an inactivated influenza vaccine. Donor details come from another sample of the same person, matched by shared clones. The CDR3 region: CASSPGLAGGPLPDTQYF. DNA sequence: TGTGCCAGCAGCCCGGGACTAGCGGGGGGGCCCCTTCCAGATACGCAGTATTTT.